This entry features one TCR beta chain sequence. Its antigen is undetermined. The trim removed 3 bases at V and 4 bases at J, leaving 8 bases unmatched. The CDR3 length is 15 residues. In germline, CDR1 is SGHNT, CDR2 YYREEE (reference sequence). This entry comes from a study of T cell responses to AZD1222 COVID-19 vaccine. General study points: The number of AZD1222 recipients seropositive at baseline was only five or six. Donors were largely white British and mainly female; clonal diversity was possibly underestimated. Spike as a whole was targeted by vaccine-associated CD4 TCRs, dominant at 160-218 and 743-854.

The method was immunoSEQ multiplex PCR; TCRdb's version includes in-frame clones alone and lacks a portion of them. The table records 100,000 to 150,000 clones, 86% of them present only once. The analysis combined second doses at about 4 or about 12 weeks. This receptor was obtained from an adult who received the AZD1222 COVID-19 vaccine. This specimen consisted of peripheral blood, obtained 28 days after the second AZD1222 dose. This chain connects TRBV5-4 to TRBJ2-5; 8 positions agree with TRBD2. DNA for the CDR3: TGTGCCAGCAGCTCCCCCGAGCGGGGGTCAGAGACCCAGTACTTC. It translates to CASSSPERGSETQYF.